This TCR beta chain emerged from a study of shared clonotypes between healthy human individuals (dated by TCRdb to about 2020). Regarding the complete study: The cohort comprised two women and a few men aged 18 to 49 years. Blood TCR repertoires of four to six healthy adults were deeply sequenced to estimate repertoire size and the extent of clonotype sharing between individuals. Different laboratories and diverse techniques were used to prepare libraries and sequence TCR repertoires, to increase sequencing depth and limit assay-specific biases. Between about 0.94 and 8.9 billion PBMCs per donor were obtained by leukapheresis. Findings and caveats that apply to the study as a whole: Pairwise subsampling indicated that sequencing depth was expected to affect the degree of clonotype sharing among donors. Sampling was restricted to blood, and TCR repertoires in tissues likely differ from the TCR repertoires found in blood. Because the study included a small number of donors, the genetic and exposure-history diversity represented was limited.

Via the germline V gene (reference sequence), CDR1 is SGHAT and CDR2 FQDESV. The CDR3, from cysteine to phenylalanine, totals 14 residues. This entry keeps only the CDR3 DNA: 42 bases, framed from base 1. As regards this clone: Its antigen remains unidentified. Base-call qualities are not available, and no considerably larger clone is one nucleotide away.

The donors were healthy, HIV-negative adults who had no recently reported acute infections or vaccinations. Every donor was a Caucasian adult residing in Nashville, Tennessee, USA. For unsorted samples, some 90 million PBMCs were counted, and genomic DNA was extracted using the QIAamp DNA Blood Mini kit. After blood collection by leukapheresis, PBMCs were isolated using Ficoll-Histopaque density gradient centrifugation and then cryopreserved in the vapor phase of liquid nitrogen. Using the deep immunoSEQ assay, TCR CDR3 regions were amplified from genomic DNA by multiplex PCR. For each cell subset, the extracted genomic DNA was distributed evenly across all wells of several immunoSEQ 96-well plates, and each plate served as one replicate. For unsorted PBMC, each replicate PCR was loaded with approximately 300 ng genomic DNA, equivalent to 25,000 to 35,000 T cell genomes. Genomic DNA from unsorted PBMC was sequenced over ten immunoSEQ deep assay plates. Purified libraries were measured with a Qubit 3.0 fluorometer, size-checked on a Bioanalyzer 2100, and measured again with the KAPA Library Quantification kit. Each immunoSEQ 96-well plate was sequenced on its own single-read 150-cycle Illumina NextSeq 550 flow cell. The paper's processing steps were these. Because the immunoSEQ output included only junctional sequences and no quality scores, the filtering could not be the same as the filtering used for full-length reads. To assign V/J genes and CDR3, sequences were annotated against IMGT germline references using PyIR, a Python wrapper for IgBLAST v1.9. Reads were removed for weak V/J assignments (E-value above 1e-6), missing CDR3, stop codons, out-of-frame junctions, or ambiguous translated residues. V3J clonotypes were defined as sequences sharing the same inferred V gene, J gene, and CDR3 amino acid sequence. To compute the percentage overlap between repertoires, the number of shared unique clonotypes was divided by the size of the smaller repertoire. Repertoire richness was assessed with RTK rarefaction, the Chao1 estimator, and Recon v2.1 estimates of unobserved clonotypes. The table was pulled from immuneACCESS by TCRdb, which kept in-frame rearrangements only. Such tables lose some clones; where checked, under half of the loss comes from unresolved V genes, and the rest has no known cause. The V and J calls and clone size come from that table; D and trimming were worked out from the DNA. The sample table contains hundreds of thousands of clones; only one count was recorded for more than 75% of them. The ten largest clones take up less than 15% of the sample.

The source is a woman aged 40 to 50 in good health. Some clones in this sample may be carry-over from other donors' samples. The sequenced material came from PBMCs. Recombination linked TRBV11-1 to TRBJ2-5, with no confident D gene call. The J call may not be correct, given that the DNA end is closer to TRBJ2-7. This receptor has the CDR3 CASSLDAWSYEQYF. The nucleotide sequence reads TGTGCCAGCAGCTTAGACGCTTGGTCCTACGAGCAGTACTTC.